The clone carrying this T cell receptor (beta chain) has only one observation. Cohort placement rested on clinical history that participants reported themselves. These data belong to a study of blood T cell repertoires in COVID-19. Study context: The study drew acute and convalescent COVID-19 samples from the United States, Italy and Spain. From T cells, B-cell-depleted T cells, or PBMCs came the material, which was cDNA or gDNA.

Authors' processing steps: Nucleated cell counts were estimated from reference gene primer amplification. Method: immunoSEQ multiplex PCR; TCRdb's copy keeps in-frame clones and lacks some. That table is the source of V, J and clone size, and D and trimming were worked out from the DNA. The data show some 300,000 clones, around 84% seen once. This CDR3 contains 16 residues. Germline trimming cut 5 bases from V and 4 bases from J; bases unmatched to any gene: 12. Germline V gene sequence: CDR1 SGHVS, CDR2 FQNEAQ. Sample: PBMCs or T cells enriched from blood (not recorded which). This chain links TRBV7-8 with TRBJ2-5; TRBD1 agrees at 8 bases. The origin of this receptor is a man aged 30 to 45 who had recovered from COVID-19. CDR3 sequence (DNA): TGTGCCAGCAGCGGGGGGAACAGGGGGACGGCAGAGACCCAGTACTTC. It is translated as CASSGGNRGTAETQYF.